A selection of T cell receptor beta chains follows, all from one sample in a study of OX40 agonist ivuxolimab in advanced cancers. Profiled with immunoSEQ multiplex PCR; TCRdb holds only in-frame clones, not every one. The sample records about 120,000 clones, 85% to 90% being singletons. Sequenced here: CD4+ or CD8+ T cells sorted from blood, sampled in a trial of the OX40 agonist ivuxolimab. These TCRs come from an adult with an advanced solid tumor such as melanoma, head and neck, liver or kidney cancer. Each CDR3 is given with its conserved first and last residue. D genes are given only for firm matches. Clone size is given for some rows only: seen once, a few or many times, or a class if the clone is expanded.

d_gene	j_gene	len	abundance	v_gene	CDR3aa	CDR3nt
.	TRBJ1-2	15	.	TRBV19	CASSITWGTSDGYTF	TGTGCCAGTAGTATAACGTGGGGGACATCCGATGGCTACACCTTC
.	TRBJ2-7	15	.	TRBV9	CASSVASGVSYEQYF	TGTGCCAGCAGCGTAGCATCGGGGGTGAGCTACGAGCAGTACTTC
.	TRBJ2-2	14	once	TRBV5-1	CASSSGQPTGELFF	TGCGCCAGCAGCTCCGGACAGCCCACCGGGGAGCTGTTTTTT
.	TRBJ1-3	14	.	TRBV5-6	CASSLPVVGNTIYF	TGTGCCAGCAGCTTGCCGGTGGTGGGAAACACCATATATTTT
.	TRBJ2-2	15	.	TRBV5-1	CASSLVLASNGELFF	TGCGCCAGCAGCTTGGTATTAGCGTCTAACGGGGAGCTGTTTTTT
TRBD1	TRBJ2-7	15	.	TRBV29-1	CSVANWTGGSHEQYF	TGCAGCGTCGCAAATTGGACAGGGGGATCCCACGAGCAGTACTTC
.	TRBJ1-1	14	few	TRBV5-1	CASREQASNTEAFF	TGCGCCAGCAGGGAACAGGCGTCGAACACTGAAGCTTTCTTT
.	TRBJ2-5	12	.	TRBV7-2	CASSLYDATQYF	TGTGCCAGCAGCTTATACGACGCGACCCAGTACTTC
TRBD1	TRBJ1-1	18	.	TRBV7-2	CASSPRQGVGGMNTEAFF	TGTGCCAGCAGCCCACGGCAGGGGGTAGGGGGAATGAACACTGAAGCTTTCTTT
TRBD1	TRBJ1-5	15	.	TRBV6-1	CASSVGTGDHQPQHF	TGTGCCAGCAGTGTCGGGACAGGGGACCATCAGCCCCAGCATTTT
.	TRBJ1-2	11	.	TRBV4-3	CASSGGYGYTF	TGCGCCAGCAGTGGCGGCTATGGCTACACCTTC
TRBD2	TRBJ2-3	15	.	TRBV28	CASSKSGGAKDTQYF	TGTGCCAGCAGTAAAAGCGGGGGGGCTAAAGATACGCAGTATTTT
.	TRBJ1-5	15	once	TRBV5-6	CASSLADGRDQPQHF	TGTGCCAGCAGCTTGGCCGATGGGCGGGACCAGCCCCAGCATTTT
.	TRBJ1-2	13	.	TRBV10-3	CAISDAASYGYTF	TGTGCCATCAGTGATGCAGCCAGCTATGGCTACACCTTC
TRBD1	TRBJ2-2	14	once	TRBV2	CATSGQGNTGELFF	TGTGCCACCTCAGGACAGGGTAACACCGGGGAGCTGTTTTTT
TRBD1	TRBJ2-7	14	.	TRBV6-6	CASRAGGSGYEQYF	TGTGCCAGCAGGGCAGGGGGTTCGGGCTACGAGCAGTACTTC
TRBD1	TRBJ2-2	15	.	TRBV6-5	CASRRQGVGTGELFF	TGTGCCAGCAGGCGACAGGGGGTGGGCACCGGGGAGCTGTTTTTT
.	TRBJ2-1	13	.	TRBV7-9	CASSFGGSNEQFF	TGTGCCAGCAGCTTCGGGGGCTCCAATGAGCAGTTCTTC
.	TRBJ1-2	15	.	TRBV18	CASSPQGRTDYGYTF	TGTGCCAGCTCACCACAAGGTCGGACGGACTATGGCTACACCTTC
TRBD2	TRBJ2-3	14	.	TRBV7-9	CASSSRGNPDTQYF	TGTGCCAGCAGCTCGCGGGGGAACCCCGATACGCAGTATTTT
.	TRBJ1-5	13	.	TRBV19	CASSTPLNQPQHF	TGTGCCAGTAGTACACCCCTCAATCAGCCCCAGCATTTT
.	TRBJ2-3	14	.	TRBV4-1	CASSQDPSTDTQYF	TGCGCCAGCAGCCAAGATCCAAGCACAGATACGCAGTATTTT
TRBD1	TRBJ1-2	14	.	TRBV2	CASSVLQGASGYTF	TGTGCCAGCAGTGTCTTACAGGGGGCTTCTGGCTACACCTTC
TRBD2	TRBJ2-7	15	.	TRBV19	CASSDLAGGDYEQYF	TGTGCCAGTAGTGATTTAGCGGGGGGGGACTACGAGCAGTACTTC
.	TRBJ2-6	17	.	TRBV6-1	CASSEITRAAGANVLTF	TGTGCCAGCAGTGAAATTACTCGGGCAGCTGGGGCCAACGTCCTGACTTTC
TRBD1	TRBJ1-6	15	.	TRBV6-6	CASSYSLQGNSPLHF	TGTGCCAGCAGTTACTCTTTACAGGGGAATTCACCCCTCCACTTT
TRBD1	TRBJ1-6	14	few	TRBV19	CASRGTANNSPLHF	TGTGCCAGTAGAGGGACAGCTAATAATTCACCCCTCCACTTT
.	TRBJ2-7	15	.	TRBV27	CASSLVSGPAYEQYF	TGTGCCAGCAGTTTAGTGAGTGGGCCGGCCTACGAGCAGTACTTC
.	TRBJ1-3	13	.	TRBV27	CASSLERGNTIYF	TGTGCCAGCAGTTTAGAAAGGGGAAACACCATATATTTT
TRBD1	TRBJ1-6	12	.	TRBV27	CASRTGDSPLHF	TGTGCCAGCAGGACAGGGGATTCACCCCTCCACTTT
TRBD2	TRBJ2-6	18	few	TRBV5-6	CASSLVRGGITGANVLTF	TGTGCCAGCAGCTTGGTGCGGGGGGGCATAACAGGGGCCAACGTCCTGACTTTC
.	TRBJ1-1	11	.	TRBV28	CASKFNTEAFF	TGTGCCAGCAAGTTTAACACTGAAGCTTTCTTT
.	TRBJ1-6	15	.	TRBV4-1	CASSLLAQANSPLHF	TGCGCCAGCAGCCTCCTTGCCCAGGCCAATTCACCCCTCCACTTT
.	TRBJ2-5	15	.	TRBV15	CATSPTGNLQETQYF	TGTGCCACCAGCCCAACAGGGAACCTCCAAGAGACCCAGTACTTC
.	TRBJ1-2	14	.	TRBV4-1	CASSQGDVWGGYTF	TGCGCCAGCAGCCAAGGGGACGTATGGGGAGGCTACACCTTC
TRBD2	TRBJ2-7	14	.	TRBV19	CATTTSGGRYEQYF	TGTGCCACTACGACTAGCGGGGGCCGCTACGAGCAGTACTTC
TRBD1	TRBJ1-1	15	once	TRBV2	CASSVDRGRNTEAFF	TGTGCCAGCAGTGTTGACAGGGGGAGGAACACTGAAGCTTTCTTT
.	TRBJ2-7	13	.	TRBV18	CASSPPGDYEQYF	TGTGCCAGCTCACCCCCGGGAGACTACGAGCAGTACTTC
.	TRBJ2-7	12	once	TRBV11-2	CASSLNRDRQYF	TGTGCCAGCAGCTTGAATCGAGACAGACAGTACTTC
.	TRBJ1-5	13	.	TRBV6-5	CASSYNGNQPQHF	TGTGCCAGCAGTTACAATGGAAATCAGCCCCAGCATTTT
TRBD2	TRBJ2-3	16	.	TRBV5-1	CASSITGTSGTDTQYF	TGCGCCAGCAGCATAACCGGGACTAGCGGTACAGATACGCAGTATTTT
TRBD1	TRBJ1-2	13	.	TRBV27	CASKQTGPGGYTF	TGTGCCAGCAAACAGACAGGGCCAGGTGGCTACACCTTC
.	TRBJ1-2	13	.	TRBV7-2	CASSLRGNYGYTF	TGTGCCAGCAGCTTGAGGGGTAACTATGGCTACACCTTC
TRBD2	TRBJ2-1	15	.	TRBV7-3	CASKASGGSYNEQFF	TGTGCCAGCAAGGCTAGCGGGGGGTCCTACAATGAGCAGTTCTTC
TRBD1	TRBJ1-4	16	.	TRBV4-3	CASSLHGGTGEEKLFF	TGCGCCAGCAGCCTGCACGGGGGGACAGGGGAAGAAAAACTGTTTTTT
.	TRBJ2-1	13	once	TRBV2	CASSEIHYNEQFF	TGTGCCAGCAGTGAAATCCACTACAATGAGCAGTTCTTC
.	TRBJ2-4	16	.	TRBV4-1	CASSQPGREAKNIQYF	TGCGCCAGCAGCCAACCAGGCAGAGAAGCCAAAAACATTCAGTACTTC
.	TRBJ2-7	13	.	TRBV5-1	CASSAFSGKEQYF	TGCGCCAGCAGTGCTTTTTCCGGGAAAGAGCAGTACTTC
.	TRBJ2-1	12	.	TRBV4-3	CASSQGGFQQFF	TGCGCCAGCAGCCAAGGGGGCTTCCAGCAGTTCTTC
.	TRBJ1-3	11	.	TRBV6-5	CASGGGNTIYF	TGTGCCAGCGGGGGGGGAAACACCATATATTTT
.	TRBJ1-4	15	once	TRBV7-8	CASSLGGSANEKLFF	TGTGCCAGCAGCTTAGGGGGGTCAGCAAATGAAAAACTGTTTTTT
TRBD1	TRBJ2-7	14	.	TRBV10-1	CASSERGQGDEQYF	TGCGCCAGCAGTGAGCGCGGACAGGGAGACGAGCAGTACTTC